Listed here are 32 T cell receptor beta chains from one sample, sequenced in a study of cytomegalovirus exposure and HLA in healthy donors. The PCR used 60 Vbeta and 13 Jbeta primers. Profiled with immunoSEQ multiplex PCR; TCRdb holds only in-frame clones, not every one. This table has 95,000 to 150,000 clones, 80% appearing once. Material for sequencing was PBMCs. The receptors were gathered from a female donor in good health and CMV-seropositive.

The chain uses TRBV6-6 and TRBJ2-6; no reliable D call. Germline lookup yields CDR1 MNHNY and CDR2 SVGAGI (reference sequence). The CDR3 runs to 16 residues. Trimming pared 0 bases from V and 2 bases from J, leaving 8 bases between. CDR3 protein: CASSYSRQAGANVLTF. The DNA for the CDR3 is TGTGCCAGCAGTTACTCAAGGCAGGCTGGGGCCAACGTCCTGACTTTC.

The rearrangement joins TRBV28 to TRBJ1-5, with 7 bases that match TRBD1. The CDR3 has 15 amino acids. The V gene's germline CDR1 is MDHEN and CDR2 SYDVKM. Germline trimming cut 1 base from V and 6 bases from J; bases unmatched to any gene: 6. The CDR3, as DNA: TGTGCCAGCAGTTTATTAACAGGGGACAGTCAGCCCCAGCATTTT. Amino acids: CASSLLTGDSQPQHF.

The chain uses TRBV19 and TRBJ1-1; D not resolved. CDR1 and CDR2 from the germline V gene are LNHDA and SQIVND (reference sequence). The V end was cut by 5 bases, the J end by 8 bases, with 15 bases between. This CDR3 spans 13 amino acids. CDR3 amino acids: CASSPTTEAEAFF. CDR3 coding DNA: TGTGCCAGTAGTCCTACGACGGAGGCCGAAGCTTTCTTT.

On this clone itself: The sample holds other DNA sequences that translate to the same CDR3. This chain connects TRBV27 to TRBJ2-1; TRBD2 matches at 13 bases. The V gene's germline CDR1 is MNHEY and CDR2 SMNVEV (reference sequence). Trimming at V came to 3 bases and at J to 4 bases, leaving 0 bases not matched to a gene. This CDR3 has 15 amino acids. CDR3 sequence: CASSLGLAGYNEQFF. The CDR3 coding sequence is TGTGCCAGCAGTTTGGGACTAGCGGGGTACAATGAGCAGTTCTTC.

In DNA form, the CDR3 reads TGCAGTGCTGGACAGTACTATGGCTACACCTTC. It is translated as CSAGQYYGYTF. The V call is TRBV20-1, the J call TRBJ1-2, with TRBD1 as a possible D gene (6 bases). Trimming removed 5 bases at V and 3 bases at J, with 7 bases between. From germline, CDR1 is DFQATT and CDR2 SNEGSKA (reference sequence). The CDR3 contains 11 residues.

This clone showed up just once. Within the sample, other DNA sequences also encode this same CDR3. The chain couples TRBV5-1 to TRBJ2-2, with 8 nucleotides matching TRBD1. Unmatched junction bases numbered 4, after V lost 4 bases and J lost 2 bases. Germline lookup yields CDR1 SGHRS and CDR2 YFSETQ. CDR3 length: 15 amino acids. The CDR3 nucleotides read TGCGCCAGCAGCAGCGGACAGGGTAACACCGGGGAGCTGTTTTTT. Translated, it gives CASSSGQGNTGELFF. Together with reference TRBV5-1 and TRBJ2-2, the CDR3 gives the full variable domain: KAGVTQTPRYLIKTRGQQVTLSCSPISGHRSVSWYQQTPGQGLQFLFEYFSETQRNKGNFPGRFSGRQFSNSRSEMNVSTLELGDSALYLCASSSGQGNTGELFFGEGSRLTVL.

This chain's CDR3 is CASSYPGQANTEAFF. The CDR3 DNA sequence: TGCGCCAGCAGCTATCCGGGACAGGCGAACACTGAAGCTTTCTTT. The chain uses TRBV5-1 and TRBJ1-1, with TRBD1 identical over 8 bases. The CDR3 length is 15 residues. Germline lookup yields CDR1 SGHRS and CDR2 YFSETQ. V dropped 3 bases and J dropped 1; count of bases not matched to a gene: 5.

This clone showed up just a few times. CDR3 loop: CASMRQGHEQYF. CDR3 DNA: TGTGCCAGCATGCGACAGGGTCACGAGCAGTACTTC. This chain links TRBV6-5 with TRBJ2-7, with 7 bases identical to TRBD1. V lost 7 bases, J lost 5 bases, and 5 bases stayed unmatched. Germline CDR1 MNHEY, CDR2 SVGAGI. The CDR3 contains 12 residues.

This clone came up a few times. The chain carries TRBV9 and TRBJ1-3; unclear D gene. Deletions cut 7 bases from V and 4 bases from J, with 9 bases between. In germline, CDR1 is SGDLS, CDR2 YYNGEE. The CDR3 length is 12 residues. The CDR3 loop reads CASRSLGNTIYF. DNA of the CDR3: TGTGCCAGCCGTAGTCTGGGAAACACCATATATTTT.

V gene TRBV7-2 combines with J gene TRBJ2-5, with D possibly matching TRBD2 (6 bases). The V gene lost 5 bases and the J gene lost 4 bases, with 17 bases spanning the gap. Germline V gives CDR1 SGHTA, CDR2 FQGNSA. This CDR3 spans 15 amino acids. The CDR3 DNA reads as TGTGCCAGCAGCGCAGGAGGGGCCCGGCGAGAGACCCAGTACTTC. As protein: CASSAGGARRETQYF.

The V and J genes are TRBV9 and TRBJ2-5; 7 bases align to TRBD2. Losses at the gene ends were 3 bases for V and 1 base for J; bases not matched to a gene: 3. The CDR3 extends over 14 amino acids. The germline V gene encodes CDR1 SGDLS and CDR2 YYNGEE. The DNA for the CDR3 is TGTGCCAGCAGCGCGTTAGCGGGCCAAGAGACCCAGTACTTC. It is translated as CASSALAGQETQYF.

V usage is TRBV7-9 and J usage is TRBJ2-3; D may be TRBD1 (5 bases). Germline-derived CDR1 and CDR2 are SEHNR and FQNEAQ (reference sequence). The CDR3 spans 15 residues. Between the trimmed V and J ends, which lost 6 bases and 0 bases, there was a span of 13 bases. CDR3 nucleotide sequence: TGTGCCAGCAGGTTACGCAGGGCTAGCACAGATACGCAGTATTTT. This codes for CASRLRRASTDTQYF. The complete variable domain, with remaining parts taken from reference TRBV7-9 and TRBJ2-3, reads DTGVSQNPRHKITKRGQNVTFRCDPISEHNRLYWYRQTLGQGPEFLTYFQNEAQLEKSRLLSDRFSAERPKGSFSTLEIQRTEQGDSAMYLCASRLRRASTDTQYFGPGTRLTVL.

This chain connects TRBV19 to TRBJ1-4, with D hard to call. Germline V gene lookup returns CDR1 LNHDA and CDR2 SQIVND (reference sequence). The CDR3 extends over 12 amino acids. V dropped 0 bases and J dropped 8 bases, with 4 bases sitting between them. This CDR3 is CASSIDQEKLFF. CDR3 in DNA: TGTGCCAGTAGTATAGATCAGGAAAAACTGTTTTTT.

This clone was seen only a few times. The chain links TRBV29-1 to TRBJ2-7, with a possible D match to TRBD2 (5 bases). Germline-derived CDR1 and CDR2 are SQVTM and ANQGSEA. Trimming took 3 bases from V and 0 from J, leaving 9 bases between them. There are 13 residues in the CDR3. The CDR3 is CSVEARDSYEQYF. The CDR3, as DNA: TGCAGCGTTGAGGCTCGGGACTCCTACGAGCAGTACTTC.

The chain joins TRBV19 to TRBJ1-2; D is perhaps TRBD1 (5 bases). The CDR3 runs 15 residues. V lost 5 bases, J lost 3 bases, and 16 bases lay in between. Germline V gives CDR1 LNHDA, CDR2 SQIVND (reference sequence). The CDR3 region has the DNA TGTGCCAGTAGTTTATCTAATGCAGGGCACTATGGCTACACCTTC. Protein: CASSLSNAGHYGYTF. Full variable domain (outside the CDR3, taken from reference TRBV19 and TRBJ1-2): DGGITQSPKYLFRKEGQNVTLSCEQNLNHDAMYWYRQDPGQGLRLIYYSQIVNDFQKGDIAEGYSVSREKKESFPLTVTSAQKNPTAFYLCASSLSNAGHYGYTFGSGTRLTVV.

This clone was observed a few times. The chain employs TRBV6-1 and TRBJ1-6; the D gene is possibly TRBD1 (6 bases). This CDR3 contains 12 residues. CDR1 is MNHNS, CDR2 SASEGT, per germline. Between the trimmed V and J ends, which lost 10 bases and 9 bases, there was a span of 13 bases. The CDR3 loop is CATTGYPSPLHF. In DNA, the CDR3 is TGTGCCACGACAGGTTACCCTTCACCCCTCCACTTT.

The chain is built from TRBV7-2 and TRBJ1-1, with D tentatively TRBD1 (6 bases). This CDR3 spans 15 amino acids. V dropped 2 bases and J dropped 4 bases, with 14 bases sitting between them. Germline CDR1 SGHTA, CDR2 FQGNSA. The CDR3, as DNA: TGTGCCAGCAGCTTATCTCAGGGGTCGGGCACTGAAGCTTTCTTT. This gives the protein CASSLSQGSGTEAFF.

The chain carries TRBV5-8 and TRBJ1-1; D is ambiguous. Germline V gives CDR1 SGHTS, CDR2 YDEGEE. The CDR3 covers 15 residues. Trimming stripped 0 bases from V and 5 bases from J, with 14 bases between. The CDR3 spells CASSLGSFPRTEAFF. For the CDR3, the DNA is TGTGCCAGCAGCTTGGGGTCCTTCCCCAGGACTGAAGCTTTCTTT.

The CDR3 reads CAWSVGSYSGNTIYF. The CDR3 region has the DNA TGTGCCTGGAGTGTGGGCAGTTACTCTGGAAACACCATATATTTT. The rearrangement links TRBV30 to TRBJ1-3; D is undetermined. The CDR3 extends over 15 amino acids. Germline-derived CDR1 and CDR2 are GTSNPN and SVGIG (reference sequence). Deletions cut 0 bases from V and 0 bases from J, with 9 bases between.

The CDR3 loop reads CASSRRPQGNNEQFF. The CDR3 DNA is TGTGCCAGCAGCCGGAGGCCACAGGGGAACAATGAGCAGTTCTTC. The chain carries TRBV28 and TRBJ2-1; 7 nucleotides match TRBD1. The germline V gene has CDR1 MDHEN and CDR2 SYDVKM. J was trimmed by 5 bases and V by 6 bases; bases with no gene match: 10. CDR3 size: 15 residues.

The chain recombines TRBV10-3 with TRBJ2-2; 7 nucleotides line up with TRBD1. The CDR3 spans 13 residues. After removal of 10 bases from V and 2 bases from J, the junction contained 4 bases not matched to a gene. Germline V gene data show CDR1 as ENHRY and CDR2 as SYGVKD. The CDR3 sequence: CATRTGNTGELFF. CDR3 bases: TGTGCCACCAGGACAGGCAACACCGGGGAGCTGTTTTTT.

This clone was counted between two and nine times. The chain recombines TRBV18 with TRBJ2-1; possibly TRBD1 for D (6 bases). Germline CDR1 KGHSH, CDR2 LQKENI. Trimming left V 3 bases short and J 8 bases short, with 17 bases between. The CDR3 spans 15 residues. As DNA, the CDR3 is TGTGCCAGCTCACCCTCGAGGGACATCCGAGATGAGCAGTTCTTC. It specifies CASSPSRDIRDEQFF.

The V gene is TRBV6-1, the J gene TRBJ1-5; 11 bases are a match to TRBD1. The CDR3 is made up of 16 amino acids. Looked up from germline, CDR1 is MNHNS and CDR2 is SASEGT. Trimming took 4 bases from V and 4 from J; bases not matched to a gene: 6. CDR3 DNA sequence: TGTGCCAGCAGTGGGACAGGGGGCCCCACGAATCAGCCCCAGCATTTT. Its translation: CASSGTGGPTNQPQHF.

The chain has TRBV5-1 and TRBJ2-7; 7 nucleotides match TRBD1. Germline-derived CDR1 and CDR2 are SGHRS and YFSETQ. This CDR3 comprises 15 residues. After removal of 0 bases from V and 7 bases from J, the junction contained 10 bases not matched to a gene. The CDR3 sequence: CASSLEVGTVGEQYF. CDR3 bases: TGCGCCAGCAGCTTGGAAGTGGGGACAGTAGGGGAGCAGTACTTC.

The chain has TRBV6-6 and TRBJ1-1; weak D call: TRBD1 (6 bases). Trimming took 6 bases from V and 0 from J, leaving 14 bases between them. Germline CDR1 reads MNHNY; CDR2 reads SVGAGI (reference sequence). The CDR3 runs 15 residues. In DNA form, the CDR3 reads TGTGCCAGCAGACCCCTGCGGACAGTGAACACTGAAGCTTTCTTT. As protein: CASRPLRTVNTEAFF.

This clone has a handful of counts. CDR3 DNA: TGTGCCAGCAGCCTAGACAGCACAGATACGCAGTATTTT. Residues: CASSLDSTDTQYF. The chain couples TRBV7-3 to TRBJ2-3; D remains unclear. Between the trimmed V and J ends, which lost 5 bases and 0 bases, there was a span of 6 bases. CDR1 and CDR2 from the germline V gene are SGHTA and FQGTGA. The CDR3 has 13 residues.

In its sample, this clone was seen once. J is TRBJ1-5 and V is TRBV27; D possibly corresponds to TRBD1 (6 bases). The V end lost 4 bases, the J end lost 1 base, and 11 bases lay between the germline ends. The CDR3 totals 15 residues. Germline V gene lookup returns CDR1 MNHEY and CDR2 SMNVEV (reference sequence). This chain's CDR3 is CASSSTRGSNQPQHF. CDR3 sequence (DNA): TGTGCCAGCAGTTCGACAAGGGGGAGCAATCAGCCCCAGCATTTT.

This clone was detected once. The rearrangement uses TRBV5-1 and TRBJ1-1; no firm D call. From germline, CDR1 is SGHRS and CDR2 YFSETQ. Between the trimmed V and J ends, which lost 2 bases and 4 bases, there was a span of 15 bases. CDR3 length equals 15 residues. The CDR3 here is CASSFGQSVGTEAFF. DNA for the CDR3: TGCGCCAGCAGCTTTGGGCAGTCCGTTGGCACTGAAGCTTTCTTT.

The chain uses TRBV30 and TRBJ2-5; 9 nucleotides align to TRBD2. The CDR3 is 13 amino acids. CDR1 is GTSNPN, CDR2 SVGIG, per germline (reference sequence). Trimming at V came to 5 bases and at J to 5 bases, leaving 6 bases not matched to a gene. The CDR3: CAWERGEGETQYF. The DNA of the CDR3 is TGTGCCTGGGAGCGGGGGGAAGGGGAGACCCAGTACTTC. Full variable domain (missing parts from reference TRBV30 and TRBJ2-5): SQTIHQWPATLVQPVGSPLSLECTVEGTSNPNLYWYRQAAGRGLQLLFYSVGIGQISSEVPQNLSASRPQDRQFILSSKKLLLSDSGFYLCAWERGEGETQYFGPGTRLLVL.

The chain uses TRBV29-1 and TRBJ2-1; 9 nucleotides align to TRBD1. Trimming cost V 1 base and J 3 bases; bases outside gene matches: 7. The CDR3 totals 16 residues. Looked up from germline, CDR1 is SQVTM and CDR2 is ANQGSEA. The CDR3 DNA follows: TGCAGCGTTGAAGTCTTAGGGACAGGGCTCTACAATGAGCAGTTCTTC. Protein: CSVEVLGTGLYNEQFF.

The DNA of the CDR3 is TGTGCCAGCAGTGCCGGGACAGGGGATGACTATGGCTACACCTTC. Protein: CASSAGTGDDYGYTF. This chain uses TRBV6-1 with TRBJ1-2; TRBD1 matches 10 bases. This CDR3 contains 15 residues. V dropped 4 bases and J dropped 3; count of bases not matched to a gene: 5. Germline V gene data show CDR1 as MNHNS and CDR2 as SASEGT.

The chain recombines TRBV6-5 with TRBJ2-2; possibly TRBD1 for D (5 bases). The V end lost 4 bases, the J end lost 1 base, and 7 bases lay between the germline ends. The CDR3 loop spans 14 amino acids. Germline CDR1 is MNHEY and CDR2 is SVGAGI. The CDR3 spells CASSLQGNTGELFF. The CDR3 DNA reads TGTGCCAGCAGTTTGCAGGGGAACACCGGGGAGCTGTTTTTT.